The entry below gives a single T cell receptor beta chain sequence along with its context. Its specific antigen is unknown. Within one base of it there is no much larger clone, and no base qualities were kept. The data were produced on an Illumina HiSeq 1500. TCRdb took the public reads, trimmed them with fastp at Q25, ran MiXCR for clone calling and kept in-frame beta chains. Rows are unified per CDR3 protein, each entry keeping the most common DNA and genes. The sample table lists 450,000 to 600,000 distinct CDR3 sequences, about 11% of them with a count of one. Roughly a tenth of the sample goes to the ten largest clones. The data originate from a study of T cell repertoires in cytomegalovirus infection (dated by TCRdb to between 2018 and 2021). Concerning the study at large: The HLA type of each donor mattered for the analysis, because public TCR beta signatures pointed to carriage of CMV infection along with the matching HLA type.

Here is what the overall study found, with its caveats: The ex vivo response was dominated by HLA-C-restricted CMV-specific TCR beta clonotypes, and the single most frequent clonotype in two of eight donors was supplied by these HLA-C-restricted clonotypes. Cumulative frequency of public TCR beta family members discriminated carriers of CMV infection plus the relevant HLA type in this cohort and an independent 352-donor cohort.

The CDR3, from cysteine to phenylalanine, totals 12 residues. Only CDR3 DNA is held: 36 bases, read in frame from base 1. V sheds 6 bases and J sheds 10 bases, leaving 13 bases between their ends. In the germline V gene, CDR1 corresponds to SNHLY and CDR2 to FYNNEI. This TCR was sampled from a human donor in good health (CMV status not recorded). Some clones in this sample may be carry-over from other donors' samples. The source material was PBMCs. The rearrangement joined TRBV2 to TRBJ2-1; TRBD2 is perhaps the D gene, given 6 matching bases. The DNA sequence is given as TGTGCCAGCAGGTATGCAGGACTAGAGCAGTTCTTC. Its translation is CASRYAGLEQFF.